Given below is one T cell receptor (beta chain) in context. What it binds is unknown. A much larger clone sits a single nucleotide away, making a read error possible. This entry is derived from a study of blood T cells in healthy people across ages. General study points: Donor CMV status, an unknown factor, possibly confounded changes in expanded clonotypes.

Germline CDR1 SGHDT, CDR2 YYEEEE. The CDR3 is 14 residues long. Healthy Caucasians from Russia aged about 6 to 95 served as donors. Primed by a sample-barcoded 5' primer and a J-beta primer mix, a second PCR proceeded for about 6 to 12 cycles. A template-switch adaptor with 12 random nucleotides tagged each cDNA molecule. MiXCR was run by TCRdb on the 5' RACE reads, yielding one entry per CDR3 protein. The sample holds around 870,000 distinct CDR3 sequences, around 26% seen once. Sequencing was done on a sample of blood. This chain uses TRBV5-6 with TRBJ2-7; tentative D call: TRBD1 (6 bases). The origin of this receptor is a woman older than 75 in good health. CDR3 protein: CASSFNRDQYERYF. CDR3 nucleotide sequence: TGTGCCAGCAGCTTTAACAGGGATCAATACGAGCGGTACTTC.